This T cell receptor beta chain was sequenced during a study of beta chain features in type 1 diabetes (dated by TCRdb to between 2017 and 2018). About the study as a whole: No differences in mean age, gender distribution, total cell number or subset yield were found between patients and healthy donors. A total of 100 million to 110 million sorted cells were examined across all samples, and a strong correlation was observed between cell number per subset and RNA yield. The study compared the TCRB repertoires of sorted circulating CD4+ T cell subsets in recently diagnosed type 1 diabetes patients with those in matched healthy donors. Regulatory and stem cell-like memory subsets were obtained from only 8 patients and roughly eight healthy donors, while naive and central memory subsets were obtained from all 30 or so donors.

The entire amount of isolated RNA was reverse transcribed using the High Capacity cDNA Reverse Transcription Kit, so the sequenced TCRB transcripts were expressed ones. Deep immunoSEQ sequencing was performed on naive, central memory and regulatory T cell samples, with an average of about 3.6 million total reads per sample. After sorted cells were lysed in RLT buffer, RNA was extracted with DNase-treated RNeasy Micro or Mini kits, with the choice depending on cell number. To prevent cross-contamination, every cell subset was processed on its own, while patient and healthy donor samples were processed together. TCRB sequences were amplified from cDNA with the immunoSEQ multiplex PCR, producing 87-bp fragments spanning the CDR3 region. Sequencing of the amplicons was done on the Illumina HiSeq platform. The published analysis was carried out like this. PCR bias was computationally corrected using synthetic template baselines, reads within Hamming distance 2 were collapsed, and singletons that could not be merged were discarded. Reads were aligned against IMGT to assign V, D and J genes, CDR3 length and insertions or deletions at six rearrangement sites. Within each subset, clonotype counts were normalized to sorted cell number, after which true diversity and Gini coefficients were computed with the tcR R package. Repertoire sharing was quantified using the overlap coefficient calculated on TCRB nucleotide sequences. Out-of-frame TCRB sequences from naive cells were analyzed as a proxy for the pre-selection repertoire. TCRdb holds this immuneACCESS table with in-frame rearrangements only. Some clones are missing; in checked studies, unresolved V genes explain under half, and the rest has no known cause. V and J calls and clone size come straight from that table; D and trimming were deduced from the DNA. The sample data list about 900,000 clones, and around a sixth of these were observed just once. Clones ranked in the top ten supply 0.023% of the sample.

Here is what the overall study found, with its caveats: In all four CD4+ subsets, TCRB CDR3 length was moderately but significantly shorter in type 1 diabetes patients. Shorter templates might have been favored by PCR, but patient and control samples were amplified and corrected together, so both groups would have been affected equally by any skew. Because small numbers of individuals were included in the HLA sub-analyses, any influence of HLA type on TCRB rearrangement was left unresolved. Naive, central memory and regulatory TCRB repertoires appeared to be more alike among patients than among healthy donors. At VDJ recombination sites, patients with type 1 diabetes made fewer insertions and deleted more nucleotides, a pattern implying thymic rearrangement abnormalities. Because cDNA was sequenced instead of genomic DNA, activated cells with high expression could be over-represented, although the groups did not differ in activation or CD3 levels.

A single peripheral blood draw of about 116 mL on average was collected from each donor into heparinised tubes. A BD FACSAria II was used to sort naive, central memory, regulatory and stem cell-like memory CD4+ T cells with a panel that included CD45RO, CCR7, CD25, CD127, CD95 and CD27. Every sorted population had a purity above 98%. PBMCs were isolated immediately by Lymphoprep density gradient centrifugation and stained directly without culture. So that batch effects would be minimized, each experiment stained and sorted samples in pairs, pairing one healthy donor with one patient. In this sample, this clone turned up a few times. Its antigen specificity is not known. Per-base quality was not reported, and no clone a single base away is much larger than it. The sample holds other DNA sequences that translate to the same CDR3. Sequences were obtained from naive CD4+ T cells from blood. The cell subset or site label, read with the paper, signifies: true naive CD4+ T cells. This clonotype was obtained from a woman aged 18-29 years in good health.

The CDR3: CASSVVAGVYNEQFF. The DNA reads TGTGCCAGCAGCGTAGTAGCGGGAGTCTACAATGAGCAGTTCTTC. This receptor chain uses TRBV9 and TRBJ2-1; 9 nucleotides in the junction match TRBD2. Ends trimmed: V by 0 bases, J by 3 bases; bases unmatched to a gene: 1. CDR3 length: 15 amino acids, cysteine to phenylalanine. Only the CDR3 part of the read is kept: 45 bases, read in frame from the first base. As encoded in the germline V gene, CDR1 is SGDLS while CDR2 is YYNGEE.